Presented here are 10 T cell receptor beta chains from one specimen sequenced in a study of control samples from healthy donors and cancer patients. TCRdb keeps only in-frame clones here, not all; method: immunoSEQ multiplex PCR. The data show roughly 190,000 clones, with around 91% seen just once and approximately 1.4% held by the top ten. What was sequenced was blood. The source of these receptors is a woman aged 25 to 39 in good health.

The CDR3, as DNA: TGTGCCAGCAGTGAACGGGAAGGTGACTCTGGAAACACCATATATTTT. This sequence encodes CASSEREGDSGNTIYF. The rearrangement links TRBV6-1 to TRBJ1-3; D not certain. V was pared by 2 bases and J by 0 bases, with 11 bases between. The CDR3 contains 16 residues. Germline loops: CDR1 MNHNS, CDR2 SASEGT.

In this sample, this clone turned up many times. CDR3 sequence: CASRMVATNEKLFF. CDR3 sequence (DNA): TGTGCCAGTAGGATGGTTGCAACTAATGAAAAACTGTTTTTT. The rearrangement links TRBV19 to TRBJ1-4; D uncertain. The CDR3 has 14 residues. The V and J ends lost 6 bases and 0 bases respectively, with 8 bases between them. The germline V gene encodes CDR1 LNHDA and CDR2 SQIVND (reference sequence). Full variable domain (remainder filled in from reference TRBV19 and TRBJ1-4): DGGITQSPKYLFRKEGQNVTLSCEQNLNHDAMYWYRQDPGQGLRLIYYSQIVNDFQKGDIAEGYSVSREKKESFPLTVTSAQKNPTAFYLCASRMVATNEKLFFGSGTQLSVL.

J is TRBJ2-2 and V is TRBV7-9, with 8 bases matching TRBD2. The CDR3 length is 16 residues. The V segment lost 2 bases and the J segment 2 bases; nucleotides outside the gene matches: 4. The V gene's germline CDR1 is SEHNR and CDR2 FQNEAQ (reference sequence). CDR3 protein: CASSLFGTRNTGELFF. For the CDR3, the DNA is TGTGCCAGCAGCTTATTTGGGACTAGAAACACCGGGGAGCTGTTTTTT.

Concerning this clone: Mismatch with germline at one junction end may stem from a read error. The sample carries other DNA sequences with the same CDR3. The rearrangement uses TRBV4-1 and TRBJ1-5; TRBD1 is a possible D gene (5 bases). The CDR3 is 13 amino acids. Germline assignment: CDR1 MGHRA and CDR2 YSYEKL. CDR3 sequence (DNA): TGCGCCAGCAGTCAAGAGAGGGGTCAGCCCCAGCATTTT. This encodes CASSQERGQPQHF.

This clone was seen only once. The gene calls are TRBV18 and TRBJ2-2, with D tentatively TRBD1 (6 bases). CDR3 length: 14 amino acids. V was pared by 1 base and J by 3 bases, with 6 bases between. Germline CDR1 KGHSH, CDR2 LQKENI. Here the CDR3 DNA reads TGTGCCAGCTCACCACAGGGGGACACCGGGGAGCTGTTTTTT. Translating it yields CASSPQGDTGELFF.

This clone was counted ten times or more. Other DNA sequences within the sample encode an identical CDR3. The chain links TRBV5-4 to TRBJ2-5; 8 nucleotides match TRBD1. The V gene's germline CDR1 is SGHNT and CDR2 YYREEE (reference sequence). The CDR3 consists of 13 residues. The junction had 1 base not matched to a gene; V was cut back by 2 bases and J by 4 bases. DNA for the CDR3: TGTGCCAGCAGCTTACAGGGGGGAGAGACCCAGTACTTC. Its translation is CASSLQGGETQYF. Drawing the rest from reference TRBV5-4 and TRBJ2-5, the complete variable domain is ETGVTQSPTHLIKTRGQQVTLRCSSQSGHNTVSWYQQALGQGPQFIFQYYREEENGRGNFPPRFSGLQFPNYSSELNVNALELDDSALYLCASSLQGGETQYFGPGTRLLVL.

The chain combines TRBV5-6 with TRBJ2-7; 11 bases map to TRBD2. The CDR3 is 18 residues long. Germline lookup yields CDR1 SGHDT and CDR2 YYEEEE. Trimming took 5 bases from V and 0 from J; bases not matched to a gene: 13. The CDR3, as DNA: TGTGCCAGCAGGCGATATAGCGGGAGGGCCCGTAGCTCCTACGAGCAGTACTTC. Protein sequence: CASRRYSGRARSSYEQYF.

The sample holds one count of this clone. In DNA, the CDR3 is TGTGCCAGCAGCTTGGGACCAGGGAGCACAGATACGCAGTATTTT. Translation: CASSLGPGSTDTQYF. The chain links TRBV5-4 to TRBJ2-3; weak D call: TRBD1 (5 bases). The CDR3 is 15 amino acids. Germline assignment: CDR1 SGHNT and CDR2 YYREEE (reference sequence). V was clipped by 0 bases and J by 0 bases, with 8 bases between them.

The CDR3 nucleotides are TGTGCCAGCAGTTTGGGGACCAAACTGTTTTTT. Translation: CASSLGTKLFF. V and J are TRBV12-3 or TRBV12-4 and TRBJ1-4, with TRBD1 as a possible D gene (5 bases). The V gene lost 3 bases and the J gene lost 11 bases, with 7 bases spanning the gap. This CDR3 comprises 11 residues.

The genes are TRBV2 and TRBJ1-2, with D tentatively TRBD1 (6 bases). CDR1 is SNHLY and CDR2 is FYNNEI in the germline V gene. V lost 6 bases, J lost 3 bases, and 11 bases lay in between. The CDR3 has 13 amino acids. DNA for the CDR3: TGTGCCAGCAGGAACCAGGGGCACTATGGCTACACCTTC. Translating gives CASRNQGHYGYTF.